A single TCR beta chain is shown here with its context. Its specificity is unknown. These data are taken from a study of blood T cells in healthy people across ages. Findings of the study overall: Researchers judged that diversity estimates from one million T cells fell short of true values. TCR beta diversity per million T cells fell roughly linearly with age.

It was with a sample-barcoded 5' primer and a J-beta primer mix that a second PCR of roughly 7 to 12 cycles was run. Every molecule of cDNA carried a tag from a template-switch adaptor with 12 random nucleotides. One entry per CDR3 protein, called by TCRdb with MiXCR from the 5' RACE reads. The sample lists around 800,000 distinct CDR3 sequences; roughly 50% were seen once. V trimming: 3 bases; J trimming: 9 bases; junction bases outside the gene matches: 7. CDR3 length: 14 residues. Germline CDR1 and CDR2: MDHEN and SYDVKM. This chain joins TRBV28 and TRBJ2-1, with 8 bases lining up with TRBD2. The material sequenced was blood. The sequence was obtained from a man older than 75 in good health. The CDR3 loop is CASSFMGTSREQFF. The CDR3 DNA follows: TGTGCCAGCAGTTTTATGGGGACTAGTCGTGAGCAGTTCTTC.